The 15 T cell receptor beta chains reported below all come from one sample, sequenced in a study of neurological immune-mediated disorders. TCRdb recomputed calls from the 5' RACE reads with MiXCR, one row per CDR3 protein. Of more than 45,000 distinct CDR3 sequences listed, approximately 3.8% are singletons. Source material: PBMCs. The receptors derive from a man under 40 with multiple sclerosis.

This clonotype was recorded at least ten times. The CDR3 protein is CASSKGAVRNTGELFF. CDR3 nucleotide sequence: TGCGCCAGCAGTAAGGGGGCAGTACGGAACACCGGGGAGCTGTTTTTT. The rearrangement links TRBV5-1 to TRBJ2-2, with TRBD1 matching 7 bases. The CDR3 loop spans 16 amino acids. The germline V gene encodes CDR1 SGHRS and CDR2 YFSETQ. The trim removed 5 bases at V and 1 base at J, leaving 8 bases unmatched.

This clonotype occurred many times. The CDR3 region is CASSQGGANQPQHF. DNA of the CDR3: TGTGCCAGCAGCCAAGGGGGGGCAAATCAGCCCCAGCATTTT. The gene calls are TRBV3-1 and TRBJ1-5; a weak D match, TRBD1 (6 bases). The length of the CDR3 is 14 residues. Germline assignment: CDR1 LGHDT and CDR2 YNNKEL (reference sequence). Trimming removed 1 base at V and 4 bases at J, with 8 bases between.

The sample holds many counts of this clonotype. The CDR3 DNA reads TGTGCCAGCAGTTACGGACAGGGTTGGAGAAATGAGCAGTTCTTC. Residues: CASSYGQGWRNEQFF. The chain joins TRBV6-5 to TRBJ2-1; 8 bases align to TRBD1. The CDR3 extends over 15 amino acids. Germline CDR1 reads MNHEY; CDR2 reads SVGAGI. V lost 2 bases to trimming and J lost 7 bases; unmatched junction nucleotides: 7.

In its sample, this clonotype was seen many times. The chain carries TRBV12-3 or TRBV12-4 and TRBJ1-3; D unclear. V lost 2 bases, J lost 7 bases, and 6 bases lay in between. CDR3 length: 12 amino acids. The CDR3 region is CASSLSGNTIYF. CDR3 sequence (DNA): TGTGCCAGCAGTTTATCAGGCAACACCATATATTTT.

This clonotype occurred many times. This chain connects TRBV5-1 to TRBJ1-6, with 9 nucleotides matching TRBD1. Germline assignment: CDR1 SGHRS and CDR2 YFSETQ. The CDR3 spans 14 residues. V was pared by 5 bases and J by 7 bases, with 4 bases of the junction left unmatched. This CDR3 is CASRTGTGNSPLHF. DNA for the CDR3: TGCGCCAGCAGAACCGGGACAGGGAATTCACCCCTCCACTTT.

This clonotype was detected ten times or more. J is TRBJ2-1 and V is TRBV20-1; tentative D call: TRBD2 (5 bases). CDR3 length: 14 residues. From germline, CDR1 is DFQATT and CDR2 SNEGSKA (reference sequence). V dropped 5 bases and J dropped 0 bases, with 11 bases sitting between them. CDR3 DNA sequence: TGCAGTGCTCTTCTAGGGAGCTCCTACAATGAGCAGTTCTTC. Translating gives CSALLGSSYNEQFF.

This clonotype was detected ten times or more. The chain has TRBV6-5 and TRBJ1-2; D unclear. V lost 0 bases to trimming and J lost 4 bases, with 9 bases between them. CDR3 length: 14 amino acids. The germline CDR1 and CDR2 sequences are MNHEY and SVGAGI. The CDR3 nucleotides read TGTGCCAGCAGTTACTCTCGGGTATCCTATGGCTACACCTTC. Protein: CASSYSRVSYGYTF.

The chain joins TRBV4-1 to TRBJ1-6; 8 bases map to TRBD1. Germline loops: CDR1 MGHRA, CDR2 YSYEKL. The CDR3 has 15 residues. V lost 4 bases and J lost 7; bases outside the gene matches: 6. CDR3 in amino acids: CASSPATGENSPLHF. The CDR3, as DNA: TGCGCCAGCAGCCCGGCGACAGGGGAAAATTCACCCCTCCACTTT.

This clonotype was counted many times. J is TRBJ2-7 and V is TRBV28; possibly TRBD2 for D (5 bases). The CDR3 length is 13 residues. Germline V gene lookup returns CDR1 MDHEN and CDR2 SYDVKM. V lost 6 bases, J lost 9 bases, and 18 bases lay in between. In DNA form, the CDR3 reads TGTGCCAGCAGCCCGAGTGAGGGAATGGGGCAGTACTTC. Translated, it gives CASSPSEGMGQYF.

This clonotype came up many times. V and J are TRBV18 and TRBJ1-2; tentative D call: TRBD1 (5 bases). The CDR3 sequence is 13 residues long. The germline gives CDR1 KGHSH, CDR2 LQKENI. Trimming removed 3 bases at V and 5 bases at J, with 10 bases between. The CDR3 DNA reads as TGTGCCAGCTCACCGGACGGACAATATGGCTACACCTTC. It codes for CASSPDGQYGYTF.

This clonotype was seen many times. The chain joins TRBV9 to TRBJ2-2, with no clear D. The germline V and J ends were trimmed by 3 bases and 5 bases, with 8 bases remaining between them. This CDR3 is 13 amino acids long. Germline loops: CDR1 SGDLS, CDR2 YYNGEE. The CDR3 region is CASSAMGTGELFF. CDR3 coding DNA: TGTGCCAGCAGCGCGATGGGGACCGGGGAGCTGTTTTTT. Complete variable domain (other parts from reference TRBV9 and TRBJ2-2): DSGVTQTPKHLITATGQRVTLRCSPRSGDLSVYWYQQSLDQGLQFLIQYYNGEERAKGNILERFSAQQFPDLHSELNLSSLELGDSALYFCASSAMGTGELFFGEGSRLTVL.

This clonotype was detected many times. V usage is TRBV29-1 and J usage is TRBJ1-2; D unresolved. The CDR3 totals 13 residues. V lost 4 bases, J lost 4 bases, and 13 bases lay in between. The germline V gene has CDR1 SQVTM and CDR2 ANQGSEA. The CDR3 reads CSVAVASIYGYTF. CDR3 nucleotide sequence: TGCAGCGTTGCAGTAGCCAGCATCTATGGCTACACCTTC. The whole variable domain, filled in from reference TRBV29-1 and TRBJ1-2, reads SAVISQKPSRDICQRGTSLTIQCQVDSQVTMMFWYRQQPGQSLTLIATANQGSEATYESGFVIDKFPISRPNLTFSTLTVSNMSPEDSSIYLCSVAVASIYGYTFGSGTRLTVV.

This clonotype was counted at least ten times. The CDR3 loop reads CASSWKQGNTDTQYF. CDR3 DNA: TGCGCCAGCAGCTGGAAACAGGGGAACACAGATACGCAGTATTTT. The J gene is TRBJ2-3, the V gene TRBV5-1; 7 nucleotides match TRBD1. The germline V gene encodes CDR1 SGHRS and CDR2 YFSETQ. This CDR3 is 15 amino acids long. The V and J ends lost 3 bases and 2 bases, in that order; junction bases with no gene match: 6.

In this sample, this clonotype turned up a few times. The J gene is TRBJ2-1, the V gene TRBV20-1; TRBD1 matches at 10 bases. The germline V gene encodes CDR1 DFQATT and CDR2 SNEGSKA (reference sequence). Losses at the gene ends were 3 bases for V and 7 bases for J; bases not matched to a gene: 6. The CDR3 loop spans 14 amino acids. The CDR3 nucleotides read TGCAGTGCTAGTGGGACAGGGGACGTGAATGAGCAGTTCTTC. Its translation is CSASGTGDVNEQFF.

This clonotype was found many times. The chain employs TRBV29-1 and TRBJ1-5, with TRBD1 identical over 7 bases. The CDR3 runs to 14 residues. The germline V gene has CDR1 SQVTM and CDR2 ANQGSEA. Trimming at V came to 7 bases and at J to 2 bases, leaving 8 bases not matched to a gene. The CDR3 coding sequence is TGCAGCGCCGTTACAGGGGCAGGCAATCAGCCCCAGCATTTT. Its translation is CSAVTGAGNQPQHF.